This T cell receptor beta chain was found in a study of blood T cell repertoires in COVID-19. The data were produced by immunoSEQ multiplex PCR, yet TCRdb's version contains in-frame clones alone and is incomplete. This table has 200,000 to 300,000 clones, around 87% appearing once. V lost 3 bases to trimming and J lost 5 bases, with 17 bases between them. CDR1 and CDR2 from the germline V gene are SEHNR and FQNEAQ (reference sequence). The CDR3 runs 15 residues. Sequenced input: peripheral blood. The sequence came from a woman aged 60-70 years with COVID-19, enrolled during active disease. The chain employs TRBV7-9 and TRBJ2-7; TRBD2 might be the D (5 bases). CDR3 amino acids: CASSFTTLVVNEQYF. CDR3 in DNA: TGTGCCAGCAGCTTCACGACACTAGTTGTGAACGAGCAGTACTTC.